These 20 T cell receptor beta chains came from one sample sequenced in a study of T cells in Graves' hyperthyroidism and ophthalmopathy. Amplification targeted TCR beta CDR3 regions from RNA transcripts. The HTBI set primed first-round TCR CDR3 RT-PCR. A single record per CDR3 protein comes from TCRdb applying MiXCR to the multiplex PCR reads. The table records 200,000 or so distinct CDR3 sequences, around 17% of them present only once. Material for sequencing was blood. These receptors were obtained from a woman between 50 and 59 years old with Graves' hyperthyroidism.

This clonotype was seen repeatedly, ten times or more. V gene TRBV27 combines with J gene TRBJ2-7; tentative D call: TRBD1 (6 bases). The V gene lost 4 bases and the J gene lost 2 bases, with 12 bases spanning the gap. This CDR3 has 14 amino acids. The germline V gene has CDR1 MNHEY and CDR2 SMNVEV (reference sequence). CDR3 nucleotides: TGTGCCAGCAGTTCTCCGGGACACCCCTACGAGCAGTACTTC. Protein sequence: CASSSPGHPYEQYF.

This clonotype was found many times. The chain carries TRBV2 and TRBJ2-3, with D uncertain. CDR3 length equals 16 residues. V gave up 4 bases and J gave up 2 bases, with 16 bases separating them. Germline V lookup: CDR1 SNHLY, CDR2 FYNNEI. The chain's CDR3 is CASSGLNMSPTDTQYF. The CDR3 nucleotides are TGTGCCAGCAGTGGGCTAAACATGTCGCCCACAGATACGCAGTATTTT.

This clonotype was seen ten or more times. This chain uses TRBV27 with TRBJ2-7; the match to TRBD2 covers 12 bases. The germline gives CDR1 MNHEY, CDR2 SMNVEV (reference sequence). CDR3 length: 16 amino acids. V dropped 2 bases and J dropped 5; count of bases not matched to a gene: 7. CDR3 loop: CASSLGLAGGPDEQYF. Written as DNA, the CDR3 is TGTGCCAGCAGTTTAGGGCTAGCGGGAGGGCCAGACGAGCAGTACTTC.

CDR3 in amino acids: CASIPRGDISYEQYF. In DNA, the CDR3 is TGTGCCAGCATCCCCCGAGGAGACATTTCCTACGAGCAGTACTTC. This chain links TRBV6-1 with TRBJ2-7, with unresolved D. Trimming took 7 bases from V and 1 from J, leaving 17 bases between them. This CDR3 has 15 amino acids. Germline V gene lookup returns CDR1 MNHNS and CDR2 SASEGT.

There are many counts of this clonotype. This chain links TRBV27 with TRBJ2-2, with D perhaps TRBD1 (6 bases). The CDR3 has 16 amino acids. Germline assignment: CDR1 MNHEY and CDR2 SMNVEV (reference sequence). V lost 4 bases to trimming and J lost 4 bases, with 16 bases between them. The CDR3 reads CASSSTGYRVTGELFF. CDR3 nucleotides: TGTGCCAGCAGTTCCACAGGGTATCGGGTCACCGGGGAGCTGTTTTTT.

This rearrangement joins TRBV6-5 to TRBJ1-1; the match to TRBD1 covers 7 bases. J was trimmed by 5 bases and V by 2 bases; bases with no gene match: 5. There are 14 residues in the CDR3. From germline, CDR1 is MNHEY and CDR2 SVGAGI. CDR3 bases: TGTGCCAGCAGTTACCGCGACAGGGTTACTGAAGCTTTCTTT. Residues: CASSYRDRVTEAFF.

The table lists this clonotype with a few counts. This clone may be a read error of a much larger clone one base away. This sequence joins TRBV20-1 and TRBJ1-1; 8 bases agree with TRBD1. J was trimmed by 1 base and V by 7 bases; bases with no gene match: 14. CDR3 length: 16 amino acids. Looked up from germline, CDR1 is DFQATT and CDR2 is SNEGSKA (reference sequence). The CDR3 DNA follows: TGCAGTGTTTCTGACAGGGGTGCTGAACGGAACACTGAAGCTTTCTTT. Amino acids: CSVSDRGAERNTEAFF.

This clonotype showed up just a few times. Since a much larger clone is just one base distant, this may be a read error. The chain joins TRBV12-3 or TRBV12-4 to TRBJ2-3; 12 bases map to TRBD2. This CDR3 spans 17 amino acids. V lost 5 bases, J lost 4 bases, and 10 bases stayed unmatched. CDR3 region: CASSGTSGRWGADTQYF. The CDR3 DNA sequence: TGTGCCAGCAGTGGTACTAGCGGGAGGTGGGGGGCAGATACGCAGTATTTT.

This clonotype was seen a few times. This may be a read error, as it is one base from a much larger clone. The genes are TRBV11-2 and TRBJ1-1; D ambiguous. The germline CDR1 and CDR2 sequences are SGHAT and FQNNGV. The ends were cut back, 5 bases at V and 4 bases at J, with 17 bases in the middle. The CDR3 length is 15 residues. This CDR3 is CASSPPRPWGTEAFF. The CDR3 nucleotides read TGTGCCAGCAGCCCCCCACGTCCATGGGGCACTGAAGCTTTCTTT.

The V and J genes are TRBV12-3 or TRBV12-4 and TRBJ2-7, with a tentative D call TRBD1 (5 bases). This CDR3 contains 13 residues. Deletions cut 2 bases from V and 6 bases from J, with 11 bases between. The CDR3 DNA is TGTGCCAGCAGTTTATTGCCAGGGATCGAGCAGTACTTC. Its protein is CASSLLPGIEQYF.

The sample holds many counts of this clonotype. V gene TRBV30 combines with J gene TRBJ1-2; D remains unclear. The CDR3 extends over 18 amino acids. The germline V gene has CDR1 GTSNPN and CDR2 SVGIG (reference sequence). The V end was cut by 4 bases, the J end by 1 base, with 25 bases between. CDR3 nucleotides: TGTGCCTGGATCCAACCCCGGGCAGTATCCCGGGTTAACTATGGCTACACCTTC. This sequence encodes CAWIQPRAVSRVNYGYTF.

This clonotype has ten or more counts. The CDR3 sequence: CASSIGKIGQGAYEQYF. The DNA of the CDR3 is TGCGCCAGCAGCATTGGAAAAATAGGACAGGGGGCTTACGAGCAGTACTTC. V is TRBV5-1 and J is TRBJ2-7; TRBD1 matches 11 bases. The ends lost 4 bases at V and 4 bases at J; junction bases unmatched: 13. The CDR3 spans 17 residues. The germline CDR1 and CDR2 sequences are SGHRS and YFSETQ.

The rearrangement joins TRBV18 to TRBJ2-7; 7 nucleotides agree with TRBD2. This CDR3 is built from 16 residues. Looked up from germline, CDR1 is KGHSH and CDR2 is LQKENI. Losses at the gene ends were 2 bases for V and 3 bases for J; bases not matched to a gene: 10. Written as DNA, the CDR3 is TGTGCCAGCTCACCAAGGGCCTTAGCGGGCTACTACGAGCAGTACTTC. Its translation: CASSPRALAGYYEQYF. The complete variable domain, with remaining parts taken from reference TRBV18 and TRBJ2-7, reads NAGVMQNPRHLVRRRGQEARLRCSPMKGHSHVYWYRQLPEEGLKFMVYLQKENIIDESGMPKERFSAEFPKEGPSILRIQQVVRGDSAAYFCASSPRALAGYYEQYFGPGTRLTVT.

This clonotype was detected ten times or more. The chain couples TRBV4-1 to TRBJ1-1, with 7 bases aligning to TRBD1. After removal of 3 bases from V and 2 bases from J, the junction contained 6 bases not matched to a gene. Germline V gives CDR1 MGHRA, CDR2 YSYEKL. This CDR3 contains 15 residues. The DNA for the CDR3 is TGCGCCAGCAGCCATTCCGGGACAGAAAACACTGAAGCTTTCTTT. Protein product: CASSHSGTENTEAFF.

The table lists this clonotype with a few counts. The chain combines TRBV6-1 with TRBJ1-2; D not resolved. CDR1 is MNHNS, CDR2 SASEGT, per germline. With 6 bases removed from V and 4 bases from J, the gap between germline ends came to 12 bases. The CDR3 consists of 13 residues. The CDR3 protein is CASSPDGFYGYTF. CDR3 nucleotide sequence: TGTGCCAGCAGCCCGGACGGATTCTATGGCTACACCTTC.

This clonotype was seen many times. The V and J genes are TRBV12-3 or TRBV12-4 and TRBJ2-3; maybe TRBD2 (6 bases). V was pared by 7 bases and J by 2 bases, with 13 bases between. The CDR3 runs 14 residues. CDR3 loop: CASIPGGITDTQYF. DNA for the CDR3: TGTGCCAGCATCCCGGGCGGGATCACAGATACGCAGTATTTT.

Relative to its sample, this clonotype is medium-sized. V gene TRBV28 combines with J gene TRBJ2-5; D is tentatively TRBD1 or TRBD2 (5 bases each). The CDR3 extends over 13 amino acids. The germline V and J ends were trimmed by 2 bases and 4 bases, with 8 bases remaining between them. Germline V gene lookup returns CDR1 MDHEN and CDR2 SYDVKM. CDR3 DNA: TGTGCCAGCAGTTTAGTTGGGGGAGAGACCCAGTACTTC. Encoded protein: CASSLVGGETQYF. Full variable domain (remainder filled in from reference TRBV28 and TRBJ2-5): DVKVTQSSRYLVKRTGEKVFLECVQDMDHENMFWYRQDPGLGLRLIYFSYDVKMKEKGDIPEGYSVSREKKERFSLILESASTNQTSMYLCASSLVGGETQYFGPGTRLLVL.

In its sample, this clonotype was seen many times. The chain recombines TRBV9 with TRBJ1-2, with 8 bases that match TRBD1. V lost 2 bases, J lost 8 bases, and 11 bases stayed unmatched. Germline V gene sequence: CDR1 SGDLS, CDR2 YYNGEE. The CDR3 covers 15 residues. The CDR3 DNA reads as TGTGCCAGCAGCGTCCCTGGCAGGGGGCAAGAAGGCTACACCTTC. Its translation is CASSVPGRGQEGYTF.

CDR3 sequence: CASSFPGLAGEFAGEQYF. CDR3 nucleotides: TGTGCCAGCAGTTTCCCGGGACTAGCGGGAGAGTTTGCTGGCGAGCAGTACTTC. The chain links TRBV28 to TRBJ2-7, with 14 nucleotides matching TRBD2. Germline loops: CDR1 MDHEN, CDR2 SYDVKM. The length of the CDR3 is 18 residues. Trimming took 3 bases from V and 6 from J; bases not matched to a gene: 13.

The J gene is TRBJ2-1, the V gene TRBV2; the match to TRBD2 covers 8 bases. In germline, CDR1 is SNHLY, CDR2 FYNNEI. The CDR3 spans 16 residues. V lost 2 bases, J lost 7 bases, and 10 bases stayed unmatched. The CDR3 nucleotides read TGTGCCAGCAGTGAATCTCCGGGTTCGGGGGGGAATGAGCAGTTCTTC. Its protein is CASSESPGSGGNEQFF.